One sample yielded the 27 T cell receptor beta chains listed below, sequenced in a study of blood T cell repertoires in COVID-19. Using immunoSEQ multiplex PCR, the repertoire was profiled, and TCRdb retains in-frame clones only, with some absent. The data contain 20,000 to 25,000 clones, approximately 92% of them singletons. The specimen was peripheral blood. These TCRs come from a human donor in a cohort sampled during active COVID-19.

V usage is TRBV9 and J usage is TRBJ2-2, with a tentative D call TRBD2 (6 bases). The length of the CDR3 is 14 residues. Germline loops: CDR1 SGDLS, CDR2 YYNGEE. The V end was cut by 0 bases, the J end by 6 bases, with 9 bases between. The CDR3 nucleotides read TGTGCCAGCAGCGTAGACGGCGGGGCCGGGGAGCTGTTTTTT. The encoded protein is CASSVDGGAGELFF. Filled out from reference TRBV9 and TRBJ2-2, the complete variable domain reads DSGVTQTPKHLITATGQRVTLRCSPRSGDLSVYWYQQSLDQGLQFLIQYYNGEERAKGNILERFSAQQFPDLHSELNLSSLELGDSALYFCASSVDGGAGELFFGEGSRLTVL.

This clone was seen a few times. The rearrangement joins TRBV6-2 or TRBV6-3 to TRBJ2-2, with a tentative D call TRBD2 (6 bases). V shed 5 bases and J shed 3 bases, with 13 bases lying between them. The CDR3 covers 15 residues. Germline values: CDR1 MNHEY, CDR2 SVGEGT. CDR3 in DNA: TGTGCCAGCAGTGCTGAAAGGAGGGACACCGGGGAGCTGTTTTTT. Amino acid sequence: CASSAERRDTGELFF.

The chain couples TRBV10-2 to TRBJ2-1, with 13 bases aligning to TRBD2. With V trimmed by 6 bases and J by 8 bases, 4 bases remained unmatched. CDR1 is WSHSY, CDR2 SAAADI, per germline. The CDR3 loop spans 14 amino acids. DNA of the CDR3: TGCGCCAGCAGACTAGCGGGAGGGCCCGATGAGCAGTTCTTC. Amino acid sequence: CASRLAGGPDEQFF.

The rearrangement uses TRBV7-2 and TRBJ1-5; D might be TRBD1 (5 bases). Trimming stripped 5 bases from V and 5 bases from J, with 10 bases between. Germline assignment: CDR1 SGHTA and CDR2 FQGNSA. CDR3 length: 13 amino acids. DNA for the CDR3: TGTGCCAGCAGCCGGACAAGTGATCAGCCCCAGCATTTT. Translated: CASSRTSDQPQHF.

V usage is TRBV5-1 and J usage is TRBJ2-7, with D perhaps matching TRBD2 (5 bases). This CDR3 is built from 13 residues. The ends were cut back, 5 bases at V and 2 bases at J, with 11 bases in the middle. Germline CDR1 and CDR2: SGHRS and YFSETQ. The CDR3 protein is CASSRGGPYEQYF. The CDR3 bases are TGCGCCAGCAGTCGCGGAGGCCCCTACGAGCAGTACTTC. Full variable domain (remainder filled in from reference TRBV5-1 and TRBJ2-7): KAGVTQTPRYLIKTRGQQVTLSCSPISGHRSVSWYQQTPGQGLQFLFEYFSETQRNKGNFPGRFSGRQFSNSRSEMNVSTLELGDSALYLCASSRGGPYEQYFGPGTRLTVT.

The V call is TRBV7-2, the J call TRBJ1-6; no definite D call. The CDR3 sequence is 17 residues long. Germline V gives CDR1 SGHTA, CDR2 FQGNSA. Trimming took 1 base from V and 0 from J, leaving 10 bases between them. The CDR3 sequence: CASSLVPPSSYNSPLHF. CDR3 sequence (DNA): TGTGCCAGCAGCTTAGTTCCCCCCAGCTCCTATAATTCACCCCTCCACTTT.

This clone was counted a few times. The CDR3 protein is CATSSQGFGNQPQHF. The CDR3 nucleotides read TGTGCCACCAGCAGCCAGGGGTTCGGCAATCAGCCCCAGCATTTT. This chain joins TRBV15 and TRBJ1-5; a weak D match, TRBD1 (6 bases). The germline V gene has CDR1 LNHNV and CDR2 YYDKDF (reference sequence). The CDR3 has 15 amino acids. Trimming shortened V by 3 bases and J by 2 bases, and 11 bases separated the two germline ends.

The chain employs TRBV6-4 and TRBJ2-2; TRBD1 might be the D (6 bases). This CDR3 is 13 amino acids long. Germline loops: CDR1 MRHNA, CDR2 SNTAGT. V lost 3 bases to trimming and J lost 4 bases, with 6 bases between them. The CDR3 coding sequence is TGTGCCAGCAGTGAAGGGGGCACCGGGGAGCTGTTTTTT. Protein product: CASSEGGTGELFF.

The chain is built from TRBV6-2 or TRBV6-3 and TRBJ2-7; tentatively, D is TRBD2 (7 bases). The germline V and J ends were trimmed by 0 bases and 5 bases, with 17 bases remaining between them. Germline V gene lookup returns CDR1 MNHEY and CDR2 SVGEGT. CDR3 size: 16 residues. The CDR3 coding sequence is TGTGCCAGCAGTTACTCGATGATGGGGGGGCACCACGAGCAGTACTTC. It codes for CASSYSMMGGHHEQYF.

The table lists this clone with a count of one. The genes are TRBV5-1 and TRBJ2-1; 13 bases agree with TRBD2. Germline trimming cut 3 bases from V and 3 bases from J; bases unmatched to any gene: 9. The CDR3 runs to 18 residues. Germline assignment: CDR1 SGHRS and CDR2 YFSETQ. CDR3 in amino acids: CASSSSTRTSGGYNEQFF. The CDR3 region has the DNA TGCGCCAGCAGCTCGTCGACTAGGACTAGCGGGGGCTACAATGAGCAGTTCTTC.

V gene TRBV7-2 combines with J gene TRBJ2-3, with a tentative D call TRBD2 (6 bases). Germline loops: CDR1 SGHTA, CDR2 FQGNSA. With 2 bases removed from V and 5 bases from J, the gap between germline ends came to 14 bases. The CDR3 consists of 15 residues. The CDR3 sequence is CASSLFVTSEDTQYF. The CDR3 DNA reads as TGTGCCAGCAGCTTATTCGTGACTAGTGAAGATACGCAGTATTTT.

A remark on this clone: The same CDR3 arises from other DNA sequences in this sample as well. The chain employs TRBV5-1 and TRBJ1-2, with D hard to call. The V and J ends lost 2 bases and 3 bases respectively, with 8 bases between them. Germline assignment: CDR1 SGHRS and CDR2 YFSETQ. The CDR3 contains 13 residues. The CDR3 region is CASSLTGDYGYTF. CDR3 sequence (DNA): TGCGCCAGCAGCTTAACGGGAGACTATGGCTACACCTTC.

The V and J genes are TRBV2 and TRBJ1-4, with TRBD1 as a possible D gene (6 bases). V was clipped by 7 bases and J by 5 bases, with 11 bases between them. This CDR3 region has 13 residues. Germline V gene lookup returns CDR1 SNHLY and CDR2 FYNNEI. CDR3 sequence: CASNSGTNEKLFF. The CDR3 bases are TGTGCCAGCAATTCCGGGACAAATGAAAAACTGTTTTTT.

This rearrangement joins TRBV9 to TRBJ2-5; 13 positions match TRBD2. CDR3 length equals 16 residues. After removal of 4 bases from V and 5 bases from J, the junction contained 8 bases not matched to a gene. The germline V gene encodes CDR1 SGDLS and CDR2 YYNGEE. For the CDR3, the DNA is TGTGCCAGCAGCCTCGGACTAGCGGGAGTCGGGGAGACCCAGTACTTC. It specifies CASSLGLAGVGETQYF. Filled out from reference TRBV9 and TRBJ2-5, the complete variable domain reads DSGVTQTPKHLITATGQRVTLRCSPRSGDLSVYWYQQSLDQGLQFLIQYYNGEERAKGNILERFSAQQFPDLHSELNLSSLELGDSALYFCASSLGLAGVGETQYFGPGTRLLVL.

This rearrangement joins TRBV9 to TRBJ2-7; TRBD1 matches at 10 bases. Germline V gene lookup returns CDR1 SGDLS and CDR2 YYNGEE. The junction had 7 bases not matched to a gene; V was cut back by 3 bases and J by 4 bases. The CDR3 consists of 15 residues. The CDR3, as DNA: TGTGCCAGCAGCGCCTCCGGGACAGGGGCGTACGAGCAGTACTTC. It yields the protein CASSASGTGAYEQYF.

The chain is built from TRBV6-1 and TRBJ1-2, with 7 bases lining up with TRBD1. The CDR3 loop spans 14 amino acids. V lost 2 bases and J lost 4; bases outside the gene matches: 4. Germline V lookup: CDR1 MNHNS, CDR2 SASEGT. The CDR3 sequence is CASSERGQSYGYTF. CDR3 nucleotides: TGTGCCAGCAGTGAACGGGGACAGAGCTATGGCTACACCTTC.

V usage is TRBV5-1 and J usage is TRBJ2-5, with TRBD1 matching over 9 bases. From germline, CDR1 is SGHRS and CDR2 YFSETQ. The length of the CDR3 is 17 residues. Losses at the gene ends were 4 bases for V and 5 bases for J; bases not matched to a gene: 15. In DNA form, the CDR3 reads TGCGCCAGCAGCCCGGGACAGGGTACAACTCTGGGGGAGACCCAGTACTTC. Translated, it gives CASSPGQGTTLGETQYF.

The chain is built from TRBV4-1 and TRBJ1-2, with D hard to call. Trimming took 0 bases from V and 7 from J, leaving 18 bases between them. The CDR3 has 16 residues. Germline CDR1 MGHRA, CDR2 YSYEKL. In DNA, the CDR3 is TGCGCCAGCAGCCAAGAGGGCGGGGTTCGGTGGAGTGGCTACACCTTC. This sequence encodes CASSQEGGVRWSGYTF.

This chain joins TRBV6-5 and TRBJ2-7, with D unresolved. This CDR3 spans 12 amino acids. V was clipped by 2 bases and J by 6 bases, with 8 bases between them. The germline CDR1 and CDR2 sequences are MNHEY and SVGAGI. The CDR3 sequence: CASSYHNSEQYF. The CDR3 DNA follows: TGTGCCAGCAGTTACCATAACTCCGAGCAGTACTTC.

This chain connects TRBV19 to TRBJ1-2, with 8 bases lining up with TRBD1. Germline CDR1 reads LNHDA; CDR2 reads SQIVND (reference sequence). Trimming at V came to 4 bases and at J to 12 bases, leaving 7 bases not matched to a gene. The CDR3 is made up of 12 amino acids. The CDR3 sequence: CASSTGGDSNTF. The DNA for the CDR3 is TGTGCCAGTAGTACAGGGGGCGACTCCAACACCTTC.

The chain links TRBV7-2 to TRBJ2-5; 7 bases map to TRBD2. V trimming: 6 bases; J trimming: 5 bases; junction bases outside the gene matches: 9. This CDR3 has 14 amino acids. From germline, CDR1 is SGHTA and CDR2 FQGNSA. The CDR3 bases are TGTGCCAGCAGTTTCGGATGGGGGGGGGAGACCCAGTACTTC. Its protein is CASSFGWGGETQYF.

The rearrangement uses TRBV7-9 and TRBJ1-4; D is possibly TRBD1 (5 bases). V was pared by 6 bases and J by 5 bases, with 25 bases between. CDR3 length equals 18 residues. Per germline, CDR1 SEHNR and CDR2 FQNEAQ (reference sequence). CDR3 bases: TGTGCCAGCAGTCACCGGACACGAGATGTAGCTATAAATGAAAAACTGTTTTTT. Its protein is CASSHRTRDVAINEKLFF.

The chain joins TRBV5-1 to TRBJ1-1; D unresolved. Between the trimmed V and J ends, which lost 5 bases and 1 base, there was a span of 9 bases. The CDR3 sequence is 13 residues long. Germline CDR1 and CDR2: SGHRS and YFSETQ. CDR3 loop: CASRGEGNTEAFF. The DNA of the CDR3 is TGCGCCAGCAGGGGAGAGGGGAACACTGAAGCTTTCTTT.

The CDR3 loop reads CASSEGFLQTPRGLDEKLFF. The CDR3 DNA follows: TGTGCCAGCAGTGAAGGGTTTTTACAGACCCCGAGGGGGCTGGATGAAAAACTGTTTTTT. The chain has TRBV2 and TRBJ1-4, with 7 bases fitting TRBD1. The trim removed 1 base at V and 6 bases at J, leaving 20 bases unmatched. The CDR3 is 20 residues long. The germline gives CDR1 SNHLY, CDR2 FYNNEI.

The chain combines TRBV30 with TRBJ1-6; TRBD1 matches at 7 bases. Germline-derived CDR1 and CDR2 are GTSNPN and SVGIG (reference sequence). This CDR3 is built from 14 residues. Trimming took 3 bases from V and 6 from J; bases not matched to a gene: 5. CDR3 residues: CAWSIGTVNSPLHF. The DNA of the CDR3 is TGTGCCTGGAGCATCGGGACAGTTAATTCACCCCTCCACTTT.

This clone was seen once. J is TRBJ1-1 and V is TRBV6-6; no firm D call. The CDR3 totals 14 residues. V lost 5 bases and J 5 bases, leaving 15 bases between the germline ends. In germline, CDR1 is MNHNY, CDR2 SVGAGI (reference sequence). The CDR3 sequence: CASSPRGRRTEAFF. The CDR3 DNA follows: TGTGCCAGCAGTCCACGAGGGAGGAGGACTGAAGCTTTCTTT.

The chain carries TRBV2 and TRBJ2-2; unclear D gene. The CDR3 has 14 amino acids. Trimming removed 7 bases at V and 4 bases at J, with 13 bases between. Looked up from germline, CDR1 is SNHLY and CDR2 is FYNNEI. The CDR3 DNA reads as TGTGCCAGCAAGGAGACGGAGATCACCGGGGAGCTGTTTTTT. This encodes CASKETEITGELFF.